These 13 T cell receptor beta chains share one sample of origin, sequenced in a study of blood T cells in healthy people across ages. With a J-beta primer mix and a sample-barcoded 5' primer, a second PCR ran about 7 to 11 cycles. TCRdb fed the 5' RACE reads into MiXCR, producing one record per CDR3 protein. The sample shows more than 650,000 distinct CDR3 sequences, around a fifth of them seen only once. Sequences were obtained from blood. Every receptor here comes from a man aged 70-80 years in good health.

This clonotype was counted between two and nine times. The chain uses TRBV7-2 and TRBJ2-1; tentative D call: TRBD1 (8 bases). V was shortened by 7 bases and J by 8 bases, with 18 bases between the two germline ends. CDR3 length: 14 residues. Germline CDR1 and CDR2: SGHTA and FQGNSA. The CDR3 is CASNQNRGRDEQFF. In DNA form, the CDR3 reads TGTGCCAGCAACCAAAACAGGGGGAGGGATGAGCAGTTCTTC.

The table lists this clonotype with a few counts. Germline is not matched at one junction end, which may reflect a read error. The gene calls are TRBV10-3 and TRBJ1-3; tentatively, D is TRBD1 (5 bases). Germline assignment: CDR1 ENHRY and CDR2 SYGVKD. The CDR3 length is 17 residues. CDR3 region: CAIGEPGSASSGNTIYF. CDR3 DNA: TGTGCCATCGGTGAGCCAGGGTCGGCCTCCTCTGGAAACACCATATATTTT.

This clonotype was seen more than once but under ten times. The rearrangement joins TRBV20-1 to TRBJ1-1; a weak D match, TRBD1 (5 bases). Germline CDR1 reads DFQATT; CDR2 reads SNEGSKA (reference sequence). This CDR3 spans 13 amino acids. Trimming pared 5 bases from V and 7 bases from J, leaving 17 bases between. The CDR3 region has the DNA TGCAGTGCTCGTCACCAGGGTGAGGGTGAAGCTTTCTTT. Its protein is CSARHQGEGEAFF.

The table lists this clonotype with a few counts. This chain uses TRBV6-1 with TRBJ1-5; 7 bases are a match to TRBD1. V lost 2 bases, J lost 3 bases, and 4 bases stayed unmatched. CDR3 length: 15 amino acids. CDR1 is MNHNS, CDR2 SASEGT, per germline. The CDR3 sequence: CASSEQGGDNQPQHF. CDR3 DNA: TGTGCCAGCAGTGAACAGGGGGGAGACAATCAGCCCCAGCATTTT.

This clonotype was detected a few times. The chain has TRBV4-2 and TRBJ1-2; 7 bases agree with TRBD1. Looked up from germline, CDR1 is LGHNA and CDR2 is YNFKEQ. With 3 bases clipped from V and 1 base from J, the junction kept 8 bases outside the gene matches. This CDR3 region has 16 residues. CDR3 bases: TGTGCCAGCAGCCATGCCCCGAGGGGGCATAACTATGGCTACACCTTC. Translated, it gives CASSHAPRGHNYGYTF.

The gene calls are TRBV7-9 and TRBJ1-1, with TRBD1 identical over 9 bases. Germline CDR1 reads SEHNR; CDR2 reads FQNEAQ (reference sequence). This CDR3 contains 14 residues. The ends lost 5 bases at V and 5 bases at J; junction bases unmatched: 6. The CDR3 sequence is CASSMGTGWTEAFF. CDR3 in DNA: TGTGCCAGCAGCATGGGGACAGGGTGGACTGAAGCTTTCTTT.

In its sample, this clonotype was seen a few times. The V and J genes are TRBV28 and TRBJ2-3; 16 nucleotides align to TRBD2. Germline CDR1 reads MDHEN; CDR2 reads SYDVKM. V shed 5 bases and J 2 bases; nucleotides not matched to a gene: 16. This CDR3 is 21 amino acids long. The CDR3 is CASSVPGTSGRAYKITDTQYF. As DNA, the CDR3 is TGTGCCAGCAGTGTTCCTGGGACTAGCGGGAGGGCATATAAAATCACAGATACGCAGTATTTT.

This chain links TRBV7-9 with TRBJ2-3; 8 nucleotides match TRBD2. With 4 bases clipped from V and 4 bases from J, the junction kept 7 bases outside the gene matches. Germline V gene sequence: CDR1 SEHNR, CDR2 FQNEAQ (reference sequence). This CDR3 is 15 amino acids long. The CDR3 loop is CASSSGTSGSDTQYF. In DNA, the CDR3 is TGTGCCAGCAGCTCCGGGACTAGTGGATCAGATACGCAGTATTTT.

The chain carries TRBV28 and TRBJ2-5; 7 nucleotides align to TRBD2. The CDR3 is 15 residues long. V gave up 7 bases and J gave up 3 bases; unmatched junction bases: 11. CDR1 MDHEN and CDR2 SYDVKM come from the germline V gene. CDR3 sequence: CASINPGLPKETQYF. The CDR3 nucleotides read TGTGCCAGCATTAACCCGGGACTACCGAAAGAGACCCAGTACTTC.

The V gene is TRBV7-2, the J gene TRBJ1-2, with a weak D call TRBD1 (5 bases). The V gene's germline CDR1 is SGHTA and CDR2 FQGNSA. Trimming removed 2 bases from V and 5 bases from J, with 18 bases in between. The CDR3 consists of 16 residues. The CDR3 spells CASSLSGSGGGYGYTF. The DNA for the CDR3 is TGTGCCAGCAGCTTATCAGGATCCGGGGGAGGGTATGGCTACACCTTC.

This clonotype has more than one count but fewer than ten. The chain is built from TRBV24-1 and TRBJ2-3; 12 positions match TRBD1. V was pared by 3 bases and J by 6 bases, with 3 bases of the junction left unmatched. The CDR3 extends over 15 amino acids. The germline CDR1 and CDR2 sequences are KGHDR and SFDVKD. The DNA of the CDR3 is TGTGCCACCAGTGATCCGGGACAGGGGGCGGATACGCAGTATTTT. This codes for CATSDPGQGADTQYF.

V and J are TRBV7-2 and TRBJ1-3; D perhaps matches TRBD1 (6 bases). The CDR3 consists of 15 residues. Trimming stripped 6 bases from V and 6 bases from J, with 18 bases between. Per the germline V gene, CDR1 is SGHTA and CDR2 is FQGNSA. This CDR3 is CASSSAVGAVNTIYF. CDR3 sequence (DNA): TGTGCCAGCAGTTCGGCTGTGGGGGCGGTAAACACCATATATTTT.

As for this clonotype: At one of its ends the junction is not consistent with the germline gene, which may arise from a read error. The chain recombines TRBV14 with TRBJ2-1, with 10 nucleotides matching TRBD1. Germline CDR1 SGHDN, CDR2 FVKESK. The CDR3 has 15 amino acids. The CDR3 loop reads CTSSRWDRGYNEQFF. In DNA, the CDR3 is TGTACCAGCAGCCGCTGGGACAGGGGCTACAATGAGCAGTTCTTC.